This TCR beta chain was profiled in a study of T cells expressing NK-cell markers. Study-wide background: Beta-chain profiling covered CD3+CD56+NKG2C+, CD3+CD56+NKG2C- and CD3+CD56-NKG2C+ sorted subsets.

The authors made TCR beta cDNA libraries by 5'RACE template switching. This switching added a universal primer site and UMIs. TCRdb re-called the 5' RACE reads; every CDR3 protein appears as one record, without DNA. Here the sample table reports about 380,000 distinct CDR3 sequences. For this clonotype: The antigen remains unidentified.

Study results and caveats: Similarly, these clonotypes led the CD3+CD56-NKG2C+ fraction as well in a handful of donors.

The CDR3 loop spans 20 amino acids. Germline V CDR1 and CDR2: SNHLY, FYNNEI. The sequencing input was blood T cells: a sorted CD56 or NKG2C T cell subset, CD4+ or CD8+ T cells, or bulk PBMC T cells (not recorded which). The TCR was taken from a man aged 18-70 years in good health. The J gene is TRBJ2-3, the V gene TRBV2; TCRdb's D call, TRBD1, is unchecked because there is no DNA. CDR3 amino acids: CASSEPPGIDGGMETDTQYF.